Listed here are 18 T cell receptor beta chains from one sample, sequenced in a study of shared clonotypes between healthy human individuals. TCRdb keeps only in-frame clones here, not all; method: immunoSEQ multiplex PCR. This table holds about a million clones, around 74% found once. The sample comprised memory CD4+ T cells sorted from blood. Stated subset: CD45RA-negative fraction. The receptors shown here come from a man aged 18 to 29 in good health.

The gene calls are TRBV6-5 and TRBJ2-1; D is uncertain. CDR3 size: 11 residues. Trimming took off 1 base at V and 10 bases at J, with 5 bases between the two ends. CDR1 and CDR2 (germline): MNHEY, SVGAGI. The CDR3 DNA is TGTGCCAGCAGTTACTTGCTAGAGCAGTTCTTC. Encoded protein: CASSYLLEQFF.

The chain combines TRBV6-1 with TRBJ1-5; 7 bases are shared with TRBD1. The CDR3 has 18 amino acids. Germline CDR1 and CDR2: MNHNS and SASEGT. V shed 3 bases, J shed 1 base, and the junction held 12 bases outside the gene matches. The CDR3, as DNA: TGTGCCAGCAGTGACTACCTCCGGGACAGAAGGAGCAATCAGCCCCAGCATTTT. Its translation: CASSDYLRDRRSNQPQHF.

This clone is a singleton in its sample. The J gene is TRBJ2-7, the V gene TRBV7-2; perhaps TRBD2 as D (6 bases). Germline lookup yields CDR1 SGHTA and CDR2 FQGNSA. The V gene lost 5 bases and the J gene lost 1 base, with 12 bases spanning the gap. CDR3 length equals 14 residues. The chain's CDR3 is CASSRGRESYEQYF. The CDR3 DNA is TGTGCCAGCAGCAGAGGACGGGAGTCCTACGAGCAGTACTTC.

The rearrangement uses TRBV19 and TRBJ1-5; the match to TRBD1 covers 10 bases. This CDR3 region has 14 residues. J lost 6 bases, V lost 7 bases, and 6 bases had no gene match. Germline V gene lookup returns CDR1 LNHDA and CDR2 SQIVND (reference sequence). The CDR3 DNA sequence: TGTGCCAGTAATCTCGACAGGGGGCTTCAGCCCCAGCATTTT. Its protein product is CASNLDRGLQPQHF.

The rearrangement links TRBV7-6 to TRBJ2-7; 7 nucleotides agree with TRBD1. Germline V lookup: CDR1 SGHVS, CDR2 FNYEAQ. Germline trimming cut 2 bases from V and 3 bases from J; bases unmatched to any gene: 1. The CDR3 has 13 residues. CDR3 sequence reads: CASSLRQGYEQYF. In DNA, the CDR3 is TGTGCCAGCAGCTTAAGACAGGGCTACGAGCAGTACTTC.

Only a few counts were recorded for this clone. The genes are TRBV7-2 and TRBJ2-3; D is uncertain. CDR1 and CDR2 from the germline V gene are SGHTA and FQGNSA. Trimming pared 1 base from V and 3 bases from J, leaving 11 bases between. The CDR3 is made up of 15 amino acids. CDR3 amino acids: CASSLEPRMTDTQYF. The CDR3 DNA sequence: TGTGCCAGCAGCTTAGAACCGAGAATGACAGATACGCAGTATTTT. The entire variable domain, with the rest obtained from reference TRBV7-2 and TRBJ2-3, is as follows: GAGVSQSPSNKVTEKGKDVELRCDPISGHTALYWYRQSLGQGLEFLIYFQGNSAPDKSGLPSDRFSAERTGGSVSTLTIQRTQQEDSAVYLCASSLEPRMTDTQYFGPGTRLTVL.

In this sample, this clone turned up a few times. Other DNA sequences in the same sample also yield this CDR3. The rearrangement links TRBV5-1 to TRBJ1-3, with D hard to call. Germline CDR1 and CDR2: SGHRS and YFSETQ. The CDR3 extends over 14 amino acids. Trimming pared 0 bases from V and 0 bases from J, leaving 4 bases between. This chain's CDR3 is CASSLGSSGNTIYF. CDR3 bases: TGCGCCAGCAGCTTGGGAAGCTCTGGAAACACCATATATTTT.

The sample holds many counts of this clone. The CDR3 DNA is TGTGCCAGCAGCCGAAGGACAGGGGGCGGCCAGATCGCGCAGTACTTC. This encodes CASSRRTGGGQIAQYF. The J gene is TRBJ2-7, the V gene TRBV5-6, with 11 bases matching TRBD1. The CDR3 length is 16 residues. With V trimmed by 4 bases and J by 9 bases, 15 bases remained unmatched. Germline CDR1 SGHDT, CDR2 YYEEEE.

The table lists this clone with many counts. This chain links TRBV29-1 with TRBJ2-7; weak D call: TRBD1 (6 bases). V gave up 6 bases and J gave up 0 bases, with 18 bases separating them. CDR3 length: 15 amino acids. Germline V gives CDR1 SQVTM, CDR2 ANQGSEA. The DNA of the CDR3 is TGCAGCGTCGCCCACAGGGACGGACCCTCCTACGAGCAGTACTTC. Its translation: CSVAHRDGPSYEQYF.

The gene calls are TRBV29-1 and TRBJ2-1; D may be TRBD1 (6 bases). V dropped 4 bases and J dropped 0 bases, with 7 bases sitting between them. The CDR3 is 13 amino acids. Germline V gives CDR1 SQVTM, CDR2 ANQGSEA. CDR3: CSVGTVSYNEQFF. The CDR3 nucleotides read TGCAGCGTTGGGACAGTCTCCTACAATGAGCAGTTCTTC.

The chain couples TRBV7-2 to TRBJ2-2; D possibly matches TRBD1 or TRBD2 (5 bases each). The CDR3 has 16 amino acids. The ends were cut back, 1 base at V and 5 bases at J, with 14 bases in the middle. Germline CDR1 and CDR2: SGHTA and FQGNSA. In DNA form, the CDR3 reads TGTGCCAGCAGCTTAGTCCCGGGGCTGAGTACCGGGGAGCTGTTTTTT. It codes for CASSLVPGLSTGELFF. Together with reference TRBV7-2 and TRBJ2-2, the CDR3 gives the full variable domain: GAGVSQSPSNKVTEKGKDVELRCDPISGHTALYWYRQSLGQGLEFLIYFQGNSAPDKSGLPSDRFSAERTGGSVSTLTIQRTQQEDSAVYLCASSLVPGLSTGELFFGEGSRLTVL.

V usage is TRBV5-1 and J usage is TRBJ2-5, with no clear D. Trimming shortened V by 2 bases and J by 5 bases, and 10 bases separated the two germline ends. The germline CDR1 and CDR2 sequences are SGHRS and YFSETQ. This CDR3 contains 13 residues. For the CDR3, the DNA is TGCGCCAGCAGCTTAAGGGATCGGGAGACCCAGTACTTC. It yields the protein CASSLRDRETQYF.

The V gene is TRBV5-5, the J gene TRBJ1-6, with 9 bases lining up with TRBD1. CDR1 is SGHKS, CDR2 YYEKEE, per germline (reference sequence). CDR3 length: 17 residues. V was clipped by 2 bases and J by 10 bases; unmatched bases: 13. The CDR3 coding sequence is TGTGCCAGCAGCTTCATGCAAACAGGGGGCGGTGGGTCACCCCTCCACTTT. Its translation is CASSFMQTGGGGSPLHF.

CDR3 DNA: TGTGCCAGCAGTCCTGATGGGGCAGATACGCAGTATTTT. It specifies CASSPDGADTQYF. The chain joins TRBV2 to TRBJ2-3, with D hard to call. Trimming removed 5 bases at V and 4 bases at J, with 10 bases between. CDR3 length equals 13 residues. From germline, CDR1 is SNHLY and CDR2 FYNNEI.

The genes are TRBV29-1 and TRBJ2-2; D uncertain. CDR3 size: 14 residues. With 4 bases removed from V and 8 bases from J, the gap between germline ends came to 17 bases. Looked up from germline, CDR1 is SQVTM and CDR2 is ANQGSEA. CDR3 sequence (DNA): TGCAGCGTTGCGATTACAAACTTGGGAGGGGAGCTGTTTTTT. Encoded protein: CSVAITNLGGELFF.

This chain joins TRBV5-4 and TRBJ2-7; 8 bases match TRBD2. V dropped 2 bases and J dropped 5; count of bases not matched to a gene: 6. The germline V gene encodes CDR1 SGHNT and CDR2 YYREEE (reference sequence). The CDR3 runs to 14 residues. The CDR3 loop is CASSFPGGSDEQYF. In DNA form, the CDR3 reads TGTGCCAGCAGCTTCCCGGGAGGGAGCGACGAGCAGTACTTC.

CDR3: CASRPTGASNQPQHF. CDR3 nucleotide sequence: TGTGCCAGCCGGCCGACAGGGGCGAGCAATCAGCCCCAGCATTTT. The rearrangement joins TRBV19 to TRBJ1-5; 8 bases line up with TRBD1. The germline gives CDR1 LNHDA, CDR2 SQIVND (reference sequence). Trimming at V came to 9 bases and at J to 1 base, leaving 8 bases not matched to a gene. This CDR3 is built from 15 residues. The variable domain in full, completed from reference TRBV19 and TRBJ1-5, reads DGGITQSPKYLFRKEGQNVTLSCEQNLNHDAMYWYRQDPGQGLRLIYYSQIVNDFQKGDIAEGYSVSREKKESFPLTVTSAQKNPTAFYLCASRPTGASNQPQHFGDGTRLSIL.

V and J are TRBV18 and TRBJ2-5, with 10 positions matching TRBD2. V shed 0 bases, J shed 4 bases, and the junction held 2 bases outside the gene matches. Germline lookup yields CDR1 KGHSH and CDR2 LQKENI. The CDR3 covers 15 residues. For the CDR3, the DNA is TGTGCCAGCTCACCACCGCTAGCGGGAGCAGAGACCCAGTACTTC. It translates to CASSPPLAGAETQYF.